One and the same sample provided the 16 T cell receptor beta chains below, sequenced in a study of regulatory T cells in long-lasting Graves disease. As to time point: newly diagnosed GD, antithyroid drugs for less than 3 months. From RNA extracted from PBMCs, the TCR library was made. Arm-PCR with iRepertoire HTBI primers amplified the CDR3 regions for these TCR beta libraries. TCRdb reanalysed the multiplex PCR reads using MiXCR and keeps one entry per CDR3 protein. The sample shows some 240,000 distinct CDR3 sequences, roughly 19% of them seen only once. Separately, the same data were catalogued under a study of T cells in Graves' hyperthyroidism and ophthalmopathy.

Material: peripheral blood mononuclear cells (PBMCs), obtained at new diagnosis, from a patient treated with antithyroid drugs. All receptors derive from a woman in her twenties or thirties with Graves disease.

Ten or more counts support this clonotype. The CDR3, as DNA: TGTGCCAGCACCCCGCGGGCAGGGTTCCTCTACGAGCAGTACTTC. Amino acid sequence: CASTPRAGFLYEQYF. The rearrangement links TRBV28 to TRBJ2-7; D may be TRBD1 or TRBD2 (5 bases each). Per the germline V gene, CDR1 is MDHEN and CDR2 is SYDVKM. Trimming removed 7 bases at V and 3 bases at J, with 19 bases between. This CDR3 spans 15 amino acids.

This clonotype has ten or more counts. The chain joins TRBV9 to TRBJ2-3, with unresolved D. The germline V gene has CDR1 SGDLS and CDR2 YYNGEE. Trimming shortened V by 7 bases and J by 5 bases, and 26 bases separated the two germline ends. This CDR3 has 17 amino acids. DNA for the CDR3: TGTGCCAGCCTCAATCCTCAGGCGGTCGTGATAGGAGATACGCAGTATTTT. This sequence encodes CASLNPQAVVIGDTQYF.

Ten or more counts support this clonotype. The gene calls are TRBV12-3 or TRBV12-4 and TRBJ1-3; perhaps TRBD1 as D (6 bases). The CDR3 loop spans 15 amino acids. The V end was cut by 5 bases, the J end by 4 bases, with 15 bases between. For the CDR3, the DNA is TGTGCCAGCAGTCCGCCAGGGGCGACCGGAAACACCATATATTTT. Translated: CASSPPGATGNTIYF.

This clonotype was counted a few times. A much larger clone lies one base from this, so it may be a read error. The chain is built from TRBV12-3 or TRBV12-4 and TRBJ1-1; 10 bases line up with TRBD1. The CDR3 runs 12 residues. J lost 4 bases, V lost 10 bases, and 3 bases had no gene match. For the CDR3, the DNA is TGTGCCAACAGGACAGGGGGCACTGAAGCTTTCTTT. It specifies CANRTGGTEAFF.

A few counts support this clonotype. This rearrangement joins TRBV6-1 to TRBJ1-2; 9 bases agree with TRBD1. Trimming removed 6 bases from V and 1 base from J; junction bases left unmatched: 6. This CDR3 has 15 amino acids. Germline V gene lookup returns CDR1 MNHNS and CDR2 SASEGT. CDR3 amino acids: CASRSTGQGNYGYTF. CDR3 DNA sequence: TGTGCCAGCAGATCCACGGGACAGGGTAACTATGGCTACACCTTC.

In its sample, this clonotype was seen many times. The chain couples TRBV9 to TRBJ2-6; D gene ambiguous. The germline V and J ends were trimmed by 2 bases and 0 bases, with 15 bases remaining between them. Germline V gives CDR1 SGDLS, CDR2 YYNGEE. The CDR3 sequence is 18 residues long. As DNA, the CDR3 is TGTGCCAGCAGCGTCTCCATGGACGGAAACTCTGGGGCCAACGTCCTGACTTTC. Amino acid sequence: CASSVSMDGNSGANVLTF.

Points on this clonotype: This is likely an artifact of a read error, given a far larger clone one base away. This chain links TRBV12-3 or TRBV12-4 with TRBJ1-1, with 9 bases matching TRBD1. This CDR3 is 14 amino acids long. The ends lost 6 bases at V and 3 bases at J; junction bases unmatched: 5. CDR3 in amino acids: CASRAGTGYTEAFF. CDR3 DNA: TGTGCCAGCAGAGCCGGGACAGGGTACACTGAAGCTTTCTTT.

The V call is TRBV28, the J call TRBJ1-5; D gene unclear. The CDR3 is 15 residues long. CDR1 MDHEN and CDR2 SYDVKM come from the germline V gene. Trimming took off 7 bases at V and 4 bases at J, with 17 bases between the two ends. The CDR3 DNA reads as TGTGCCAGCACAGGAAGGGAGGGTAGTAATCAGCCCCAGCATTTT. This gives the protein CASTGREGSNQPQHF.

This clonotype was seen many times. The rearrangement links TRBV6-2 or TRBV6-3 to TRBJ1-2; D perhaps matches TRBD1 (6 bases). Trimming removed 4 bases at V and 0 bases at J, with 12 bases between. The CDR3 covers 15 residues. Germline CDR1 reads MNHEY; CDR2 reads SVGEGT. CDR3 region: CASSLRQETNYGYTF. The CDR3 DNA follows: TGTGCCAGCAGTTTACGACAGGAGACTAACTATGGCTACACCTTC.

This clonotype has ten or more counts. V and J are TRBV20-1 and TRBJ2-5; maybe TRBD2 (6 bases). Germline assignment: CDR1 DFQATT and CDR2 SNEGSKA (reference sequence). This CDR3 comprises 14 residues. V was pared by 1 base and J by 3 bases, with 12 bases between. For the CDR3, the DNA is TGCAGTGCTAGAGCCCCGGGAGTAGAAGAGACCCAGTACTTC. As protein: CSARAPGVEETQYF.

The chain couples TRBV11-2 to TRBJ2-1, with 12 bases identical to TRBD2. The CDR3 is 14 residues long. Germline V lookup: CDR1 SGHAT, CDR2 FQNNGV. The junction had 1 base not matched to a gene; V was cut back by 4 bases and J by 6 bases. CDR3 sequence: CASSSLAGGNEQFF. The CDR3 DNA reads as TGTGCCAGCAGCTCACTAGCGGGAGGCAATGAGCAGTTCTTC. The variable domain in full, completed from reference TRBV11-2 and TRBJ2-1, reads EAGVAQSPRYKIIEKRQSVAFWCNPISGHATLYWYQQILGQGPKLLIQFQNNGVVDDSQLPKDRFSAERLKGVDSTLKIQPAKLEDSAVYLCASSSLAGGNEQFFGPGTRLTVL.

This clonotype was picked up many times. The chain carries TRBV27 and TRBJ1-5; D uncertain. Germline V CDR1 and CDR2: MNHEY, SMNVEV (reference sequence). The CDR3 spans 13 residues. Trimming took off 7 bases at V and 4 bases at J, with 11 bases between the two ends. The chain's CDR3 is CASNIGPNQPQHF. CDR3 nucleotides: TGTGCCAGCAATATCGGACCAAATCAGCCCCAGCATTTT.

Many counts were recorded for this clonotype. The gene calls are TRBV7-9 and TRBJ1-1, with 9 bases lining up with TRBD1. Germline loops: CDR1 SEHNR, CDR2 FQNEAQ (reference sequence). The CDR3 length is 15 residues. The J segment lost 2 bases and the V segment lost 3 bases, leaving 4 bases of the junction unmatched. This CDR3 reads CASSFPTGGNTEAFF. The CDR3 DNA reads TGTGCCAGCAGCTTCCCTACAGGGGGCAACACTGAAGCTTTCTTT. The variable domain in full, with the rest retrieved from reference TRBV7-9 and TRBJ1-1, is DTGVSQNPRHKITKRGQNVTFRCDPISEHNRLYWYRQTLGQGPEFLTYFQNEAQLEKSRLLSDRFSAERPKGSFSTLEIQRTEQGDSAMYLCASSFPTGGNTEAFFGQGTRLTVV.

This clonotype was counted at least ten times. V and J are TRBV20-1 and TRBJ1-5; 10 nucleotides line up with TRBD1. In germline, CDR1 is DFQATT, CDR2 SNEGSKA (reference sequence). V was clipped by 6 bases and J by 2 bases; unmatched bases: 10. The CDR3 runs to 16 residues. CDR3 amino acids: CSAPSRGTGGNQPQHF. Written as DNA, the CDR3 is TGCAGTGCCCCTTCGAGGGGGACAGGGGGCAATCAGCCCCAGCATTTT.

This clonotype was observed a few times. A read error may explain this, as a much larger clone is one base away. The chain carries TRBV25-1 and TRBJ1-1; TRBD1 matches 11 bases. Per the germline V gene, CDR1 is MGHDK and CDR2 is SYGVNS. The CDR3 totals 16 residues. Germline trimming cut 8 bases from V and 5 bases from J; bases unmatched to any gene: 13. This CDR3 reads CASGPGQGASLTEAFF. CDR3 nucleotides: TGTGCCAGCGGTCCAGGACAGGGGGCGTCCCTTACTGAAGCTTTCTTT.

V is TRBV28 and J is TRBJ2-2; 8 bases are a match to TRBD2. The CDR3 sequence is 16 residues long. V shed 5 bases and J 7 bases; nucleotides not matched to a gene: 12. CDR1 is MDHEN and CDR2 is SYDVKM in the germline V gene. The CDR3 region has the DNA TGTGCCAGCAGTCCGCGATTAGCGGGATTGAGCGGGGAGCTGTTTTTT. It yields the protein CASSPRLAGLSGELFF.